A single sample is the source of the 13 T cell receptor beta chains below, sequenced in a study of T cells after yellow fever vaccination. TCRdb ran MiXCR on the 5' RACE reads and lists one entry per CDR3 protein. The sample has 250,000 or so distinct CDR3 sequences, more than 3.5% seen once. Sequenced here: PBMCs, sampled 15 days after the yellow fever booster vaccination. The receptors originated from a man aged 18 to 35 who received the YFV17D yellow fever vaccine.

This clonotype has ten or more counts. The chain employs TRBV10-2 and TRBJ2-2; 7 bases are shared with TRBD1. The V and J ends lost 6 bases and 4 bases, in that order; junction bases with no gene match: 2. Germline CDR1 WSHSY, CDR2 SAAADI. This CDR3 comprises 13 residues. The CDR3 spells CASRTGSTGELFF. The DNA of the CDR3 is TGCGCCAGCAGGACAGGGTCCACCGGGGAGCTGTTTTTT.

This clonotype was seen at least ten times. V and J are TRBV7-9 and TRBJ1-6, with a weak D call TRBD1 (6 bases). The CDR3 is 16 amino acids. Germline lookup yields CDR1 SEHNR and CDR2 FQNEAQ (reference sequence). The ends were cut back, 5 bases at V and 5 bases at J, with 16 bases in the middle. The CDR3 is CASSPPRQDDNSPLHF. The CDR3, as DNA: TGTGCCAGCAGCCCCCCGAGACAGGACGATAATTCACCCCTCCACTTT.

This clonotype was picked up many times. This sequence joins TRBV7-8 and TRBJ1-1; tentatively, D is TRBD1 (5 bases). This CDR3 contains 13 residues. Germline CDR1 is SGHVS and CDR2 is FQNEAQ. Trimming took 6 bases from V and 7 from J, leaving 15 bases between them. CDR3 in amino acids: CASSSPGGLEAFF. Here the CDR3 DNA reads TGTGCCAGCAGTTCCCCTGGGGGACTTGAAGCTTTCTTT.

This clonotype was counted at least ten times. Germline and junction disagree at one end, which may indicate a read error. The chain links TRBV14 to TRBJ2-3; D is uncertain. Germline V gene data show CDR1 as SGHDN and CDR2 as FVKESK. The CDR3 length is 16 residues. In nucleotides, the CDR3 is TGTGCCAGCAGTCAAGGGCTGCAGAGGAACACAGATACGCAGTATTTT. Protein product: CASSQGLQRNTDTQYF.

This clonotype came up many times. The J gene is TRBJ1-4, the V gene TRBV7-2, with a tentative D call TRBD1 (5 bases). Germline V gives CDR1 SGHTA, CDR2 FQGNSA. Trimming took 5 bases from V and 4 from J, leaving 11 bases between them. The CDR3 spans 14 residues. The CDR3 here is CASSRDGFNEKLFF. The CDR3 nucleotides read TGTGCCAGCAGCCGGGACGGATTTAATGAAAAACTGTTTTTT.

At least ten counts were recorded for this clonotype. The chain has TRBV9 and TRBJ2-2; TRBD2 matches 10 bases. Trimming removed 0 bases from V and 0 bases from J; junction bases left unmatched: 2. CDR3 length equals 17 residues. Germline loops: CDR1 SGDLS, CDR2 YYNGEE. The DNA of the CDR3 is TGTGCCAGCAGCGTAGGGCTAGCGGGAGCGAACACCGGGGAGCTGTTTTTT. Its translation: CASSVGLAGANTGELFF.

This clonotype has a count of ten or more. The chain uses TRBV3-1 and TRBJ2-1; D ambiguous. The CDR3 has 14 residues. Trimming left V 2 bases short and J 2 bases short, with 7 bases between. Germline V lookup: CDR1 LGHDT, CDR2 YNNKEL (reference sequence). CDR3 DNA: TGTGCCAGCAGCCAAAAGCAAACCTACAATGAGCAGTTCTTC. Translated, it gives CASSQKQTYNEQFF.

In its sample, this clonotype was seen many times. Written as DNA, the CDR3 is TGTGCCAGCAGTTACTCAGCGGGATCTGGGGCCAACGTCCTGACTTTC. It translates to CASSYSAGSGANVLTF. The chain employs TRBV6-5 and TRBJ2-6; 7 bases align to TRBD2. This CDR3 contains 16 residues. Trimming cost V 0 bases and J 1 base; bases outside gene matches: 0. Per germline, CDR1 MNHEY and CDR2 SVGAGI.

This clonotype has ten or more counts. This chain connects TRBV10-3 to TRBJ2-1; the match to TRBD2 covers 8 bases. Looked up from germline, CDR1 is ENHRY and CDR2 is SYGVKD. With 4 bases clipped from V and 7 bases from J, the junction kept 6 bases outside the gene matches. The CDR3 spans 14 residues. CDR3: CAISGRGGQNEQFF. The CDR3 DNA sequence: TGTGCCATCAGTGGACGGGGGGGCCAGAATGAGCAGTTCTTC.

In its sample, this clonotype was seen many times. The rearrangement joins TRBV10-3 to TRBJ2-5, with D perhaps TRBD1 or TRBD2 (5 bases each). V gave up 6 bases and J gave up 2 bases, with 16 bases separating them. CDR1 ENHRY and CDR2 SYGVKD come from the germline V gene. This CDR3 contains 15 residues. The DNA of the CDR3 is TGTGCCATCAGGTCGACCGGGACCGCGCAAGAGACCCAGTACTTC. This encodes CAIRSTGTAQETQYF.

There are many counts of this clonotype. The rearrangement joins TRBV7-9 to TRBJ1-3, with 7 bases matching TRBD1. Germline CDR1 is SEHNR and CDR2 is FQNEAQ (reference sequence). CDR3 length: 13 residues. V was pared by 11 bases and J by 0 bases, with 4 bases of the junction left unmatched. This CDR3 reads CAPDRDSGNTIYF. The CDR3 DNA is TGTGCCCCCGACAGGGACTCTGGAAACACCATATATTTT.

Many counts were recorded for this clonotype. V usage is TRBV12-3 or TRBV12-4 and J usage is TRBJ1-5, with D uncertain. CDR3 length: 14 amino acids. Trimming removed 2 bases at V and 5 bases at J, with 10 bases between. Here the CDR3 DNA reads TGTGCCAGCAGTTTATGGGAGAGGGATCAGCCCCAGCATTTT. Residues: CASSLWERDQPQHF.

This clonotype was picked up many times. This chain joins TRBV24-1 and TRBJ2-1; no firm D call. The CDR3 is made up of 16 amino acids. V was pared by 0 bases and J by 0 bases, with 8 bases between. Per germline, CDR1 KGHDR and CDR2 SFDVKD. CDR3 residues: CATSDLLLSSYNEQFF. The CDR3 DNA reads as TGTGCCACCAGTGATTTGCTATTGAGCTCCTACAATGAGCAGTTCTTC.